This T cell receptor beta chain emerged from a study of CD8 T cells in ankylosing spondylitis. Overall study results and limits: A subset of motif variants has previously been described in the synovial fluid and blood of reactive arthritis. Peripheral blood samples showed relatively rare disease-linked clones, and these clones were CD8+. For ankylosing spondylitis blood, a TCR beta motif of about eight highly homologous variants appeared characteristic.

Worth noting for this clonotype: As yet, its antigen is unknown.

Using its own MiXCR run on the 5' RACE reads, TCRdb lists one record per CDR3 protein. The table records fewer than 400,000 distinct CDR3 sequences, around 15% of them present only once. This TCR was recovered from a male donor with ankylosing spondylitis or in good health (not recorded which). Specimen: blood, either unsorted or a sorted T cell fraction (not recorded which).

In DNA, the CDR3 is TGTGCCAGCAGTTACCCAGCCAAATTGGGACAGGGTCTCACCGGGGAGCTGTTTTTT. Translation gives CASSYPAKLGQGLTGELFF. V usage is TRBV6-5 and J usage is TRBJ2-2; 9 bases map to TRBD1. Germline CDR1 is MNHEY and CDR2 is SVGAGI. This CDR3 has 19 residues. Germline trimming cut 2 bases from V and 4 bases from J; bases unmatched to any gene: 14.